This T cell receptor beta chain was found in a study of cytomegalovirus exposure and HLA in healthy donors. The study, taken as a whole, reports: Common viral pathogens seemed to be connected with several of the most significant clusters, according to a later analysis. Many donors shared some public TCRs, even though most TCR sequences were rare. Another analysis was done later, and it associated over 15,000 TCR beta sequences with HLA alleles at 0.05 false discovery rate.

Germline V CDR1 and CDR2: SGHRS, YFSETQ. Between the trimmed V and J ends, which lost 2 bases and 2 bases, there was a span of 13 bases. This CDR3 is 15 amino acids long. 13 Jbeta primers and 60 Vbeta primers were used for the PCR. Assay used: immunoSEQ multiplex PCR; TCRdb lists only in-frame clones, some missing. The sample lists more than 120,000 clones; roughly 80% were seen once. In its sample, this clone was seen a few times. Its target is unknown. J is TRBJ1-1 and V is TRBV5-1; D perhaps matches TRBD1 (5 bases). The receptor was isolated from a woman in her 30s in good health and CMV-seronegative. What was sequenced was PBMCs. The CDR3 DNA reads TGCGCCAGCAGCTTCACAGGAGTCGACAACACTGAAGCTTTCTTT. Translation gives CASSFTGVDNTEAFF.